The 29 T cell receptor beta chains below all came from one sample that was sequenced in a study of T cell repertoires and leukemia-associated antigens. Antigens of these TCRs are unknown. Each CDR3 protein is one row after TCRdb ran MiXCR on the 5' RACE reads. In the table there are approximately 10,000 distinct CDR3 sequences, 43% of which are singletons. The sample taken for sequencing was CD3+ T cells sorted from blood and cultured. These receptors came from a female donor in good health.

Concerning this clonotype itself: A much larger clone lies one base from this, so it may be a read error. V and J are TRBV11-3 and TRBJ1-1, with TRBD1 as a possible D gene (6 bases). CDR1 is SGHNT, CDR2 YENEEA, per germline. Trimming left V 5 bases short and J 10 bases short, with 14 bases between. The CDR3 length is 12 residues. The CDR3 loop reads CASSRNRVGAFF. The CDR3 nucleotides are TGTGCCAGCAGCCGGAACAGGGTTGGAGCTTTCTTT.

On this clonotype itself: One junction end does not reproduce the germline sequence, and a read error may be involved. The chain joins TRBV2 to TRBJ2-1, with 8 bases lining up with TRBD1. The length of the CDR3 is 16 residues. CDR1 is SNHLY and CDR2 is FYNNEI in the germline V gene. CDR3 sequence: CASRAFGRGLDNGQLF. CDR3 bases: TGTGCCAGCAGAGCGTTTGGCAGGGGGCTGGACAATGGGCAGCTCTTC.

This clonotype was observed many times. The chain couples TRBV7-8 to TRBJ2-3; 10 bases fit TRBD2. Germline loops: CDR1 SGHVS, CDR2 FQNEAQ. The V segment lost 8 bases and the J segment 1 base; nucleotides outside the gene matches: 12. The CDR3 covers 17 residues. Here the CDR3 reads CASLLKRTSGRTDTQYF. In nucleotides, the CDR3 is TGTGCCAGCCTACTCAAGAGGACTAGCGGACGCACAGATACGCAGTATTTT.

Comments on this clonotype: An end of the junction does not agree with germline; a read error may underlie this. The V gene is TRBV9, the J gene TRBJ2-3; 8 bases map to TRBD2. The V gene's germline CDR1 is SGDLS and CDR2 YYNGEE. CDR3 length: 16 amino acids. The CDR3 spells CASSAGAGANTGTQYF. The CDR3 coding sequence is TGTGCCAGCAGCGCGGGAGCGGGAGCGAACACAGGTACGCAGTATTTT.

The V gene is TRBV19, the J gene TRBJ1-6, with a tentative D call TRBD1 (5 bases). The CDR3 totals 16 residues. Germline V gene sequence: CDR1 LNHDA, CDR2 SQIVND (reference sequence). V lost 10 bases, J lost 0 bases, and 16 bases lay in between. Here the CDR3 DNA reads TGTGCCACCAGTACAATCGGACACTCCTATAATTCACCCCTCCACTTT. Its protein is CATSTIGHSYNSPLHF.

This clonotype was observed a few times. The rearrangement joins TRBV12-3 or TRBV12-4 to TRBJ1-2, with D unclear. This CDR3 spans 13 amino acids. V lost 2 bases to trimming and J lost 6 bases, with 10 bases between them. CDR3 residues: CASSLRRKDGYTF. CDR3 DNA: TGTGCCAGCAGTTTAAGGAGGAAGGATGGCTACACCTTC.

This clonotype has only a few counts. For the CDR3, the DNA is TGCGCCAGCAGCTCGGACAGCTCTTTTATCAACCATGGCTACACCTTC. This gives the protein CASSSDSSFINHGYTF. The chain couples TRBV5-1 to TRBJ1-2; D may be TRBD1 (6 bases). Trimming stripped 3 bases from V and 6 bases from J, with 21 bases between. Germline loops: CDR1 SGHRS, CDR2 YFSETQ. The CDR3 totals 16 residues.

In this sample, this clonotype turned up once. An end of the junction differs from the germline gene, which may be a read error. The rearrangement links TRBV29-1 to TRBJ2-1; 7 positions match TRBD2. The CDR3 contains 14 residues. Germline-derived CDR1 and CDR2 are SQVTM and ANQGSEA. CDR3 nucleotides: TGCAGAGTTGGGAGGGGTACTGGGGGTAATGAGCAGTTCTTC. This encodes CRVGRGTGGNEQFF.

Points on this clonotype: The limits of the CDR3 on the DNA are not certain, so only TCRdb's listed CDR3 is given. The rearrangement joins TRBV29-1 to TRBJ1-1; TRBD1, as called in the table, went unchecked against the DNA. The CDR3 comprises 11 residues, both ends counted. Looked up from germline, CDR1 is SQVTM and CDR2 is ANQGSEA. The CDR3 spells CSVGSGAGAFF.

DNA for the CDR3: TGCGCCAGCAGCTTTGACGGTCCGGGGGAGCAGTACTTC. Amino acid sequence: CASSFDGPGEQYF. The gene calls are TRBV5-1 and TRBJ2-7; TRBD2 might be the D (5 bases). Germline CDR1 is SGHRS and CDR2 is YFSETQ. The germline V and J ends were trimmed by 2 bases and 7 bases, with 13 bases remaining between them. The CDR3 is 13 amino acids.

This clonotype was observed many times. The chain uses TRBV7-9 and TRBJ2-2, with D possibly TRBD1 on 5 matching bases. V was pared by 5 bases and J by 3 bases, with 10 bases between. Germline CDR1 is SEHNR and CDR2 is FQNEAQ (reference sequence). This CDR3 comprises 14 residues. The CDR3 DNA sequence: TGTGCCAGCAGCATCGACAGTTACACCGGGGAGCTGTTTTTT. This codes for CASSIDSYTGELFF. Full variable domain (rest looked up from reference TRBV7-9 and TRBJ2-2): DTGVSQNPRHKITKRGQNVTFRCDPISEHNRLYWYRQTLGQGPEFLTYFQNEAQLEKSRLLSDRFSAERPKGSFSTLEIQRTEQGDSAMYLCASSIDSYTGELFFGEGSRLTVL.

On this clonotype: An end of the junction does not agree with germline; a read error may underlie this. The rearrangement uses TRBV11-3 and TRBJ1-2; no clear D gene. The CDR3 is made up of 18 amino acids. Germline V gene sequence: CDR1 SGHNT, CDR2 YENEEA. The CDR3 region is CAGSLCLGVGSSNYGYTF. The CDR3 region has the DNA TGTGCCGGCAGCTTGTGCTTGGGAGTGGGGTCGTCTAACTATGGCTACACCTTC. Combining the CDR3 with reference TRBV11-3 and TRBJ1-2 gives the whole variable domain EAGVVQSPRYKIIEKKQPVAFWCNPISGHNTLYWYLQNLGQGPELLIRYENEEAVDDSQLPKDRFSAERLKGVDSTLKIQPAELGDSAVYLCAGSLCLGVGSSNYGYTFGSGTRLTVV.

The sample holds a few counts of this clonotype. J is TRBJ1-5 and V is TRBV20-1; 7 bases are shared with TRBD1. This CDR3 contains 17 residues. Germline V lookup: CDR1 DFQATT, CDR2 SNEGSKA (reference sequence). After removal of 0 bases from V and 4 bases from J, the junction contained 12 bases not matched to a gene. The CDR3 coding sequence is TGCAGTGCTAGAGATGGACCGACAGGGCTAGCTAATCAGCCCCAGCATTTT. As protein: CSARDGPTGLANQPQHF.

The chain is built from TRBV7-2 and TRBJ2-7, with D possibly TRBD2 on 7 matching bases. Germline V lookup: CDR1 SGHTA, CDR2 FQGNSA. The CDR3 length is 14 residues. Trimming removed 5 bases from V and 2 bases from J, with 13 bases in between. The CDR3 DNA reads TGTGCCAGCAGCCCCTACGGGGGGCCCTACGAGCAGTACTTC. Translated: CASSPYGGPYEQYF.

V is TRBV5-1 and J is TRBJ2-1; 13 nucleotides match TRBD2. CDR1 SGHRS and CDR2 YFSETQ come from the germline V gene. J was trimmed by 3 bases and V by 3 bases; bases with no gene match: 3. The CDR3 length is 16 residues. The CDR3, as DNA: TGCGCCAGCAGCTGGGGACTAGCGGGGATCTACAATGAGCAGTTCTTC. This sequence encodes CASSWGLAGIYNEQFF. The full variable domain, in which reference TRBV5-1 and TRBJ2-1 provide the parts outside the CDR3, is KAGVTQTPRYLIKTRGQQVTLSCSPISGHRSVSWYQQTPGQGLQFLFEYFSETQRNKGNFPGRFSGRQFSNSRSEMNVSTLELGDSALYLCASSWGLAGIYNEQFFGPGTRLTVL.

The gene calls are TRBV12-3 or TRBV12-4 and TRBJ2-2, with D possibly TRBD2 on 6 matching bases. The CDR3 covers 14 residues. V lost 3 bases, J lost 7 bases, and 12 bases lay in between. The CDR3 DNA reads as TGTGCCAGCAGTTTGGGCAGGCGGGGCGGGGAGCTGTTTTTT. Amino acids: CASSLGRRGGELFF.

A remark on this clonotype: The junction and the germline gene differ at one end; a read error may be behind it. CDR3 coding DNA: TGTGTCAGCAGCCGAGTACAGGGATTGCGCATCTTTGAGCTGTACTTC. Its translation: CVSSRVQGLRIFELYF. This rearrangement joins TRBV7-2 to TRBJ2-7, with D perhaps TRBD1 (6 bases). The V gene's germline CDR1 is SGHTA and CDR2 FQGNSA. The CDR3 has 16 residues.

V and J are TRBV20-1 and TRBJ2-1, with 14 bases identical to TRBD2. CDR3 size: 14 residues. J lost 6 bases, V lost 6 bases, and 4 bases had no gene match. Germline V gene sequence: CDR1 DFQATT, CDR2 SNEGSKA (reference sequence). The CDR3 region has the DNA TGCAGTGCCTCCGGGACTAGCGGGGGCAATGAGCAGTTCTTC. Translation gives CSASGTSGGNEQFF.

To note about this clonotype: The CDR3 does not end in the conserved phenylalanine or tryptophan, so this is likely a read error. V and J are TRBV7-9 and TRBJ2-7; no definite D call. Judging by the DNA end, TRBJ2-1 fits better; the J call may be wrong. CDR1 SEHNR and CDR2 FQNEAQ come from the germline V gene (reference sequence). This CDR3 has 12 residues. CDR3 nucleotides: TGTGCCAGCAGTTTTCAAAACTACGAGCAGTTCTAC. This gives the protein CASSFQNYEQFY.

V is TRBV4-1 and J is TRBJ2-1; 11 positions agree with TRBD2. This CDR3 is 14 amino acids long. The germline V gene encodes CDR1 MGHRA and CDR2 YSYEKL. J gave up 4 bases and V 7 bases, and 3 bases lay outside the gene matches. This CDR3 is CASTRTSGYNEQFF. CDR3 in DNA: TGCGCCAGCACCCGGACTAGCGGGTACAATGAGCAGTTCTTC.

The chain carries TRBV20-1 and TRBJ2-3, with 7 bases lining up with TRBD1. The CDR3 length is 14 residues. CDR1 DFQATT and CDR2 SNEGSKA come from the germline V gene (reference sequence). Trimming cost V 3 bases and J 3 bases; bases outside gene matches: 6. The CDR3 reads CSARPGQLTDTQYF. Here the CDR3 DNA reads TGCAGTGCTAGGCCGGGACAGCTTACAGATACGCAGTATTTT.

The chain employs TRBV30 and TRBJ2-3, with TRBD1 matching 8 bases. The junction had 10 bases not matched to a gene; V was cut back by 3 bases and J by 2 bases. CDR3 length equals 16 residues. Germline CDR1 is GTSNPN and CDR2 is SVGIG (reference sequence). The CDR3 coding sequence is TGTGCCTGGAGCCGAAAGGGACAGGCTAACACAGATACGCAGTATTTT. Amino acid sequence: CAWSRKGQANTDTQYF.

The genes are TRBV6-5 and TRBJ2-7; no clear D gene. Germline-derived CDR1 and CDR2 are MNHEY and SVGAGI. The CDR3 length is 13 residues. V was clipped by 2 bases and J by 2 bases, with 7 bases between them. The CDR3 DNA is TGTGCCAGCAGTTACCGAGCTACCTACGAGCAGTACTTC. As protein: CASSYRATYEQYF.

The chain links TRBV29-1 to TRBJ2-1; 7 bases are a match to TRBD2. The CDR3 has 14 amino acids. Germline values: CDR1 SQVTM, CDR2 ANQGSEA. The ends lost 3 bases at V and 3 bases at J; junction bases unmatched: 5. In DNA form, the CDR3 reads TGCAGCGTTGATGGTGGGAGGGGCTACAATGAGCAGTTCTTC. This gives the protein CSVDGGRGYNEQFF.

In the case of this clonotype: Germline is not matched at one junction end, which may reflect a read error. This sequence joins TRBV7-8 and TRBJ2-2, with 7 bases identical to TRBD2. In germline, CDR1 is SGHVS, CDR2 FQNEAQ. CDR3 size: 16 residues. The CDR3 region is CASSPTGGGSHGELLF. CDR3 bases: TGTGCCAGCAGCCCGACGGGTGGCGGGAGCCACGGGGAGCTGCTTTTT.

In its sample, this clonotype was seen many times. Here the CDR3 DNA reads TGTGCCAGCAGTCCGGATTTCCCCTATGGCTACACCTTC. It is translated as CASSPDFPYGYTF. J is TRBJ1-2 and V is TRBV12-3 or TRBV12-4, with D unclear. The CDR3 is 13 amino acids. V was trimmed by 5 bases and J by 4 bases, leaving 11 bases between them.

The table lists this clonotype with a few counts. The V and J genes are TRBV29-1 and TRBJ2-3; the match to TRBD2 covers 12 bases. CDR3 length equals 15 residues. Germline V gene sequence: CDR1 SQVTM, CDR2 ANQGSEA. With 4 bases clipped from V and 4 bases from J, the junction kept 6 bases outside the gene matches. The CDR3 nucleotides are TGCAGCGTTGGGGGGACTAGCGGGCGAGCAGATACGCAGTATTTT. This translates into CSVGGTSGRADTQYF.

This CDR3 is CASSRAAEPSPLHF. The CDR3 DNA sequence: TGTGCCAGCTCAAGGGCGGCCGAGCCTTCACCCCTCCACTTT. This rearrangement joins TRBV7-2 to TRBJ1-6, with no clear D. CDR3 length equals 14 residues. Looked up from germline, CDR1 is SGHTA and CDR2 is FQGNSA. Trimming cost V 8 bases and J 9 bases, with 17 bases left between them.

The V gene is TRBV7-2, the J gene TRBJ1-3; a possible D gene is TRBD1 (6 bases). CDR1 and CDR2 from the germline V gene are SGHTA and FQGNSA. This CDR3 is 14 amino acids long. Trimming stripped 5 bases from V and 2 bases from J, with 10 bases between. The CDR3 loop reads CASSPRGAGNTIYF. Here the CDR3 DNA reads TGTGCCAGCAGCCCAAGGGGGGCTGGAAACACCATATATTTT. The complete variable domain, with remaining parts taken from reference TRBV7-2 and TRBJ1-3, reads GAGVSQSPSNKVTEKGKDVELRCDPISGHTALYWYRQSLGQGLEFLIYFQGNSAPDKSGLPSDRFSAERTGGSVSTLTIQRTQQEDSAVYLCASSPRGAGNTIYFGEGSWLTVV.